The 13 T cell receptor beta chains reported below all come from one sample, sequenced in a study of T cells after yellow fever vaccination. TCRdb analysed the 5' RACE reads with MiXCR anew, one entry per CDR3 protein. Among a few hundred thousand distinct CDR3 sequences listed, around 17% were seen once. The sample here was PBMCs, taken more than 4 days after the first yellow fever vaccination. The receptors were gathered from a man aged 18 to 30 who received the YFV17D yellow fever vaccine.

V gene TRBV12-3 or TRBV12-4 combines with J gene TRBJ1-6, with no clear D. The CDR3 loop spans 13 amino acids. With 7 bases removed from V and 13 bases from J, the gap between germline ends came to 17 bases. CDR3 protein: CASTENQGSPLHF. In DNA, the CDR3 is TGTGCCAGCACCGAAAATCAAGGGAGTCCCCTCCACTTT.

The J gene is TRBJ1-1, the V gene TRBV3-1; no reliable D call. Germline V gene data show CDR1 as LGHDT and CDR2 as YNNKEL (reference sequence). The CDR3 length is 14 residues. V was cut by 4 bases and J by 4 bases, with 13 bases left in between. Here the CDR3 DNA reads TGTGCCAGCAGCCTTTCATCTGCGGGCACTGAAGCTTTCTTT. Translation: CASSLSSAGTEAFF.

This clonotype was seen a few times. For the CDR3, the DNA is TGTGCCAGCAGCATGACAGTGAACACTGAAGCTTTCTTT. Its translation: CASSMTVNTEAFF. The rearrangement joins TRBV7-9 to TRBJ1-1; TRBD1 might be the D (5 bases). The CDR3 totals 13 residues. Germline loops: CDR1 SEHNR, CDR2 FQNEAQ (reference sequence). Trimming removed 5 bases at V and 0 bases at J, with 7 bases between.

A few counts support this clonotype. The chain uses TRBV11-1 and TRBJ2-7; a weak D match, TRBD1 (6 bases). Germline CDR1 SGHAT, CDR2 FQDESV (reference sequence). The V end lost 4 bases, the J end lost 2 bases, and 24 bases lay between the germline ends. The CDR3 has 18 residues. CDR3 sequence reads: CASSSSLRTLDSPYEQYF. CDR3 coding DNA: TGTGCCAGCAGCTCGTCTTTAAGGACTTTGGACAGCCCCTACGAGCAGTACTTC.

The rearrangement uses TRBV6-1 and TRBJ2-7; D remains unclear. The germline V gene encodes CDR1 MNHNS and CDR2 SASEGT. This CDR3 is 13 amino acids long. Trimming took 1 base from V and 2 from J, leaving 6 bases between them. The CDR3 loop reads CASSEGPAYEQYV. The CDR3 DNA sequence: TGTGCCAGCAGTGAAGGGCCAGCCTACGAGCAGTACGTC.

The genes are TRBV12-3 or TRBV12-4 and TRBJ1-5, with D perhaps TRBD1 (5 bases). V dropped 3 bases and J dropped 4 bases, with 19 bases sitting between them. CDR3 length equals 17 residues. CDR3 protein: CASSFWVWGRRNQPQHF. The DNA for the CDR3 is TGTGCCAGCAGTTTTTGGGTATGGGGCAGGAGAAATCAGCCCCAGCATTTT.

This clonotype was seen many times. V is TRBV7-2 and J is TRBJ2-7; 12 bases map to TRBD2. J lost 4 bases, V lost 5 bases, and 6 bases had no gene match. Looked up from germline, CDR1 is SGHTA and CDR2 is FQGNSA. This CDR3 has 15 residues. The CDR3 protein is CASSITSGGTYEQYF. CDR3 nucleotides: TGTGCCAGCAGCATAACTAGCGGGGGGACATACGAGCAGTACTTC.

This sequence joins TRBV4-2 and TRBJ2-7; TRBD1 is a possible D gene (5 bases). V lost 4 bases to trimming and J lost 2 bases, with 9 bases between them. The CDR3 covers 13 residues. Germline assignment: CDR1 LGHNA and CDR2 YNFKEQ. DNA of the CDR3: TGTGCCAGCAGCCCCCCAGGGACCTACGAGCAGTACTTC. The encoded protein is CASSPPGTYEQYF.

The rearrangement joins TRBV27 to TRBJ1-2; D is undetermined. The germline V and J ends were trimmed by 2 bases and 5 bases, with 21 bases remaining between them. This CDR3 comprises 17 residues. Germline V gene data show CDR1 as MNHEY and CDR2 as SMNVEV (reference sequence). In DNA form, the CDR3 reads TGTGCCAGCAGTTTACTTGGATCTCTCGGTCCGACGTATGGCTACACCTTC. It is translated as CASSLLGSLGPTYGYTF.

The chain has TRBV9 and TRBJ2-3, with 9 bases aligning to TRBD2. The CDR3 runs 16 residues. Germline loops: CDR1 SGDLS, CDR2 YYNGEE. The ends lost 0 bases at V and 6 bases at J; junction bases unmatched: 8. CDR3 sequence: CASSVVAGGPRDTQYF. CDR3 coding DNA: TGTGCCAGCAGCGTAGTTGCGGGGGGGCCAAGGGATACGCAGTATTTT.

This clonotype turned up a few times. The V and J genes are TRBV6-2 or TRBV6-3 and TRBJ2-7, with D possibly TRBD2 on 5 matching bases. CDR1 is MNHEY and CDR2 is SVGEGT in the germline V gene. CDR3 length equals 16 residues. The ends were cut back, 0 bases at V and 4 bases at J, with 16 bases in the middle. The CDR3 nucleotides read TGTGCCAGCAGTTACTCACCCCCCGGGGTCGTGTACGAGCAGTACTTC. Its translation: CASSYSPPGVVYEQYF.

This clonotype appeared once. This sequence joins TRBV24-1 and TRBJ2-3; D is tentatively TRBD1 or TRBD2 (6 bases each). Trimming removed 3 bases from V and 6 bases from J, with 15 bases in between. The germline gives CDR1 KGHDR, CDR2 SFDVKD. CDR3 size: 15 residues. CDR3: CATSDVQGTADTQYF. Here the CDR3 DNA reads TGTGCCACCAGTGATGTCCAGGGGACTGCGGATACGCAGTATTTT.

This clonotype was found a few times. The J gene is TRBJ2-3, the V gene TRBV5-1, with D perhaps assigned TRBD1 or TRBD2 (6 bases each). Deletions cut 5 bases from V and 1 base from J, with 11 bases between. This CDR3 spans 14 amino acids. Germline values: CDR1 SGHRS, CDR2 YFSETQ. The CDR3: CASRRGAGTDTQYF. CDR3 DNA sequence: TGCGCCAGCAGAAGGGGGGCAGGCACAGATACGCAGTATTTT.